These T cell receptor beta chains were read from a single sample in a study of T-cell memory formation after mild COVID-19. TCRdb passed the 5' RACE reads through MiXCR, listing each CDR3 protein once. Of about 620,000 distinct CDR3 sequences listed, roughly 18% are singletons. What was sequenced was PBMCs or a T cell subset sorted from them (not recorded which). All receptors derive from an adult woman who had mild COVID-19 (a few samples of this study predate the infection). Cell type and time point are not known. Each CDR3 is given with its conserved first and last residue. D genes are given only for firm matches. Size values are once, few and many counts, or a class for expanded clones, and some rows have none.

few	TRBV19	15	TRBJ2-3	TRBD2	CASIPGGGFTDTQYF	TGTGCCAGTATTCCGGGAGGAGGATTCACAGATACGCAGTATTTT
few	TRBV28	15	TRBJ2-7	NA	CASSFIRAGYYEQYF	TGTGCCAGCAGTTTTATCAGGGCAGGCTACTACGAGCAGTACTTC
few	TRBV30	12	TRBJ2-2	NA	CAWSMGTGELFF	TGTGCCTGGAGTATGGGGACCGGGGAGCTGTTTTTT
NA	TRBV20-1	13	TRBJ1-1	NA	CSASFSGNTEAFF	TGCAGTGCTAGTTTTTCCGGGAACACTGAAGCTTTCTTT
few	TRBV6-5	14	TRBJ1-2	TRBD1	CASSGSDRDYGYTF	TGTGCCAGCAGTGGGTCGGACAGGGACTATGGCTACACCTTC
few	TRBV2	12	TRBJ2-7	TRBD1	CASQTGNGEQYF	TGTGCCAGTCAGACAGGGAACGGGGAGCAGTACTTC
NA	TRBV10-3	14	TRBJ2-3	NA	CAISGQGFTDTQYF	TGTGCCATCAGTGGCCAGGGATTCACAGATACGCAGTATTTT
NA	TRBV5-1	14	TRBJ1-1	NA	CASSPGMRNTEAFF	TGCGCCAGCAGCCCCGGGATGAGGAACACTGAAGCTTTCTTT
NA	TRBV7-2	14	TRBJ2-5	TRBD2	CASSSPGLAETQYF	TGTGCCAGCAGCTCCCCGGGACTAGCAGAGACCCAGTACTTC
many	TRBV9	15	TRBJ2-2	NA	CASSVGGDHTGELFF	TGTGCCAGCAGCGTAGGTGGGGACCACACCGGGGAGCTGTTTTTT
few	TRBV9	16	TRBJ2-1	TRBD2	CASSTLAGGPVREQFF	TGTGCCAGCAGCACTCTAGCGGGGGGGCCCGTACGGGAGCAGTTCTTC
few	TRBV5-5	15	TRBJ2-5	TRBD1	CASSRRTGLQETQYF	TGTGCCAGCAGCCGCCGGACAGGCCTCCAAGAGACCCAGTACTTC
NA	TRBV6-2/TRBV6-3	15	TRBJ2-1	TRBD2	CASSYSSGTSNEQFF	TGTGCCAGCAGTTACTCTTCCGGGACTAGCAATGAGCAGTTCTTC
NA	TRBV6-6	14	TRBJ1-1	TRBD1	CASSYQTGEIEAFF	TGTGCCAGCAGTTACCAGACAGGGGAAATTGAAGCTTTCTTT
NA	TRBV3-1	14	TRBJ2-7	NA	CASSHSGRSYEQYF	TGTGCCAGCAGCCATTCTGGACGCTCCTACGAGCAGTACTTC
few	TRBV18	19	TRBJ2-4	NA	CASSPPIVPGPLRRNIQYF	TGTGCCAGCTCACCACCGATCGTGCCAGGCCCCCTGCGGAGGAACATTCAGTACTTC
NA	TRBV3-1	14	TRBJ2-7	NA	CASSQVLVPYEQYF	TGTGCCAGCAGCCAAGTGCTAGTTCCCTACGAGCAGTACTTC
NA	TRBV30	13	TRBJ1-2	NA	CAWSVGGFYGYTF	TGTGCCTGGAGTGTGGGAGGGTTCTATGGCTACACCTTC
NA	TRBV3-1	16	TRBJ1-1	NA	CASSQGGGQLNTEAFF	TGTGCCAGCAGCCAAGGAGGAGGACAGCTGAACACTGAAGCTTTCTTT
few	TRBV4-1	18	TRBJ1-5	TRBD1	CASSRGQEFRGGNQPQHF	TGCGCCAGCAGCCGAGGACAGGAGTTTCGAGGGGGCAATCAGCCCCAGCATTTT
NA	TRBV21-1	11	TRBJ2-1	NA	CASDRGNEQFF	TGTGCCAGTGATCGAGGGAATGAGCAGTTCTTC
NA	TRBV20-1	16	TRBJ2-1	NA	CSALRFGSISYNEQFF	TGCAGTGCTTTGCGGTTCGGTAGCATCTCCTACAATGAGCAGTTCTTC
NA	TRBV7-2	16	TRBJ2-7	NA	CASSLVLRHEMYEQYF	TGTGCCAGCAGCTTAGTGCTGCGCCACGAGATGTACGAGCAGTACTTC
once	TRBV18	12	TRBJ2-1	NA	CASSLQGVEQFF	TGTGCCAGCTCGCTCCAAGGGGTTGAGCAGTTCTTC
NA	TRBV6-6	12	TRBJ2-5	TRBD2	CASAWGGETQYF	TGTGCCAGTGCCTGGGGGGGAGAGACCCAGTACTTC
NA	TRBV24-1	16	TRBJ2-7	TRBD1	CATSDLLSRDSEAQYF	TGTGCCACCAGTGATTTGCTCAGCCGGGACAGCGAGGCGCAGTACTTC
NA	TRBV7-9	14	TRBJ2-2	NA	CASYSLVHTGELFF	TGTGCCAGCTACTCACTCGTTCACACCGGGGAGCTGTTTTTT
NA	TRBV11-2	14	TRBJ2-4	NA	CASSLAVGKNIQYF	TGTGCCAGCAGCCTGGCCGTGGGCAAAAACATTCAGTACTTC
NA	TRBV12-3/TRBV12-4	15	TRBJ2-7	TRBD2	CASSPERDVPYEQYF	TGTGCCAGCAGTCCCGAGCGGGATGTCCCCTACGAGCAGTACTTC
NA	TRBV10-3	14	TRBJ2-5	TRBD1	CAISERGQGETQYF	TGTGCCATCAGTGAGCGGGGACAGGGGGAGACCCAGTACTTC
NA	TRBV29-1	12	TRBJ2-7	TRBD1	CSGQGDSYEQYF	TGCAGCGGTCAGGGGGACTCCTACGAGCAGTACTTC
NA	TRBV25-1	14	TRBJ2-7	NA	CASKVAGSSYEQYF	TGTGCCAGCAAAGTTGCAGGGAGCTCCTACGAGCAGTACTTC
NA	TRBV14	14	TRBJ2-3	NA	CASSTRRYTDTQYF	TGTGCCAGCAGCACCCGACGGTACACAGATACGCAGTATTTT
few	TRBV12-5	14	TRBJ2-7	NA	CASGFWTATYEQYF	TGTGCTAGTGGTTTCTGGACAGCGACCTACGAGCAGTACTTC
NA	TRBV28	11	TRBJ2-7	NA	CASSTIYEQYF	TGTGCCAGCAGTACTATATACGAGCAGTACTTC
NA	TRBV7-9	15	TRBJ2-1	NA	CASSLDRSTGNEQFF	TGTGCCAGCAGCTTAGACAGGTCGACGGGCAATGAGCAGTTCTTC
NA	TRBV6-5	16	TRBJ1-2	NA	CASSNLRDTTNYGYTF	TGTGCCAGCAGTAACCTAAGGGACACTACTAACTATGGCTACACCTTC
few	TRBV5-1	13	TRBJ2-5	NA	CASSGSAWETQYF	TGCGCCAGCAGCGGCTCAGCTTGGGAGACCCAGTACTTC
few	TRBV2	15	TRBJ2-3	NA	CASSDMGSSTDTQYF	TGTGCCAGCAGTGACATGGGGTCTAGCACAGATACGCAGTATTTT
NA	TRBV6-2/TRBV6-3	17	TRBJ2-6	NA	CASSYIDPGTGANVLTF	TGTGCCAGCAGTTACATCGACCCAGGGACTGGGGCCAACGTCCTGACTTTC
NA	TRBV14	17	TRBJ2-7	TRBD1	CASSQDWVGDSAYEQYF	TGTGCCAGCAGCCAAGACTGGGTCGGGGACAGCGCATACGAGCAGTACTTC
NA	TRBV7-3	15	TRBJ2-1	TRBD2	CASSLGWGGYNEQFF	TGTGCCAGCAGCCTTGGGTGGGGGGGCTACAATGAGCAGTTCTTC
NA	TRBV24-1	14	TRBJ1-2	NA	CATSGGNSPEGYTF	TGTGCCACCAGTGGAGGGAACAGCCCTGAAGGCTACACCTTC
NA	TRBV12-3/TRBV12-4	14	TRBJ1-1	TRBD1	CASRWDSRRTEAFF	TGTGCCAGCAGGTGGGACAGTCGGCGGACTGAAGCTTTCTTT
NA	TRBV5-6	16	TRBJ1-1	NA	CASSLERRGTGTEAFF	TGTGCCAGCAGCTTGGAAAGGAGGGGAACAGGGACTGAAGCTTTCTTT
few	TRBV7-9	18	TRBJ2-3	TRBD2	CASSRDRTEGLAGHTQYF	TGTGCCAGCAGCCGAGACCGGACCGAGGGACTAGCGGGCCATACGCAGTATTTT
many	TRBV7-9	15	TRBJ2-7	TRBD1	CASSFGQGVRYEQYF	TGTGCCAGCAGCTTTGGACAGGGGGTAAGGTACGAGCAGTACTTC
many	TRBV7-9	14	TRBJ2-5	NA	CASSLGGEEETQYF	TGTGCCAGCAGCTTAGGCGGGGAAGAAGAGACCCAGTACTTC
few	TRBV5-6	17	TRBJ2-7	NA	CASSFPTTSLPLYEQYF	TGTGCCAGCAGCTTCCCCACCACTAGCCTTCCCCTCTACGAGCAGTACTTC
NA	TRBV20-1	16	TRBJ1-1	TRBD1	CSARDRTGGLGAEAFF	TGCAGTGCTAGAGATAGGACAGGGGGCTTGGGGGCTGAAGCTTTCTTT
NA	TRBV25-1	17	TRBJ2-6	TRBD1	CASSPWGTGVGANVLTF	TGTGCCAGCAGCCCGTGGGGGACAGGGGTCGGGGCCAACGTCCTGACTTTC
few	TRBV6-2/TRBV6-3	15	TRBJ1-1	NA	CASSEGGHLNTEAFF	TGTGCCAGCAGCGAGGGGGGACATTTGAACACTGAAGCTTTCTTT
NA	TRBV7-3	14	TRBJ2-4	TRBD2	CASSSLAGDGIQYF	TGTGCCAGCAGCTCACTAGCGGGAGATGGCATTCAGTACTTC
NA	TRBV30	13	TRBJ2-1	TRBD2	CAWRSGGYNEQFF	TGTGCCTGGAGATCGGGGGGGTACAATGAGCAGTTCTTC
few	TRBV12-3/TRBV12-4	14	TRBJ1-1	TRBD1	CASGDTGGVTEAFF	TGTGCCAGCGGAGATACAGGGGGGGTGACTGAAGCTTTCTTT
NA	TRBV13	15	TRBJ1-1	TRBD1	CASSLTDRGGTEAFF	TGTGCCAGCAGCTTGACGGACAGGGGAGGGACTGAAGCTTTCTTT
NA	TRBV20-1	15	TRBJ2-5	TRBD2	CSARERLALQETQYF	TGCAGTGCTAGAGAGAGACTAGCCCTACAAGAGACCCAGTACTTC